Listed here are 21 T cell receptor beta chains from one sample, sequenced in a study of T cells in Graves' hyperthyroidism and ophthalmopathy. Template material for amplifying TCR beta CDR3 regions consisted of RNA transcripts. With the HTBI primer set, the TCR CDR3 went through a first round of RT-PCR. TCRdb independently ran MiXCR on the multiplex PCR reads; one entry per CDR3 protein. The data contain hundreds of thousands of distinct CDR3 sequences, over 15% of them singletons. What was sequenced was blood. The receptors derive from a young woman with Graves' hyperthyroidism.

The V and J genes are TRBV29-1 and TRBJ1-1; D is undetermined. This CDR3 has 14 amino acids. From germline, CDR1 is SQVTM and CDR2 ANQGSEA. V was cut by 3 bases and J by 0 bases, with 11 bases left in between. The CDR3 coding sequence is TGCAGCGTTGACAGGTCTCTGTTGAACACTGAAGCTTTCTTT. The encoded protein is CSVDRSLLNTEAFF.

The V gene is TRBV20-1, the J gene TRBJ2-1; a weak D match, TRBD2 (6 bases). This CDR3 has 11 residues. V lost 6 bases to trimming and J lost 8 bases, with 11 bases between them. Looked up from germline, CDR1 is DFQATT and CDR2 is SNEGSKA (reference sequence). The chain's CDR3 is CSARWGDEQFF. CDR3 bases: TGCAGTGCAAGATGGGGGGATGAGCAGTTCTTC.

This clonotype was observed a handful of times. This chain uses TRBV24-1 with TRBJ1-5; D remains unclear. The CDR3 contains 14 residues. The ends were cut back, 4 bases at V and 7 bases at J, with 13 bases in the middle. The germline V gene has CDR1 KGHDR and CDR2 SFDVKD. CDR3 loop: CATSESGVEQPQHF. In nucleotides, the CDR3 is TGTGCCACCAGTGAATCCGGGGTGGAACAGCCCCAGCATTTT.

This clonotype was seen repeatedly, ten times or more. The chain links TRBV5-1 to TRBJ1-1; D call uncertain. Trimming removed 0 bases at V and 2 bases at J, with 8 bases between. The V gene's germline CDR1 is SGHRS and CDR2 YFSETQ. The CDR3 is made up of 14 amino acids. The CDR3 reads CASSLDSLNTEAFF. The CDR3 DNA sequence: TGCGCCAGCAGCTTGGATTCGCTAAACACTGAAGCTTTCTTT.

This clonotype was seen ten or more times. The CDR3 sequence: CASSLGTGGANEQYF. The CDR3 DNA reads TGTGCCAGCAGCTTAGGGACAGGGGGCGCGAACGAGCAGTACTTC. The chain combines TRBV11-2 with TRBJ2-7; 11 nucleotides agree with TRBD1. The germline CDR1 and CDR2 sequences are SGHAT and FQNNGV. The CDR3 runs to 15 residues. V dropped 1 base and J dropped 5; count of bases not matched to a gene: 4.

This clonotype was counted between two and nine times. This chain links TRBV15 with TRBJ1-3, with 11 bases matching TRBD1. CDR1 is LNHNV, CDR2 YYDKDF, per germline (reference sequence). The CDR3 consists of 21 residues. With 1 base clipped from V and 0 bases from J, the junction kept 14 bases outside the gene matches. The CDR3 spells CATSRVTDPGQGVSSGNTIYF. The CDR3, as DNA: TGTGCCACCAGCAGAGTTACCGACCCGGGACAGGGGGTCAGCTCTGGAAACACCATATATTTT.

In its sample, this clonotype was seen many times. The chain is built from TRBV20-1 and TRBJ2-7, with 10 bases that match TRBD1. V gave up 3 bases and J gave up 5 bases; unmatched junction bases: 13. In germline, CDR1 is DFQATT, CDR2 SNEGSKA (reference sequence). The length of the CDR3 is 16 residues. As DNA, the CDR3 is TGCAGTGCTAGCCACCCAGCCGCGGACAGGGGGGACGAGCAGTACTTC. Encoded protein: CSASHPAADRGDEQYF.

The sample holds many counts of this clonotype. The gene calls are TRBV5-1 and TRBJ2-7; 10 positions agree with TRBD2. V lost 4 bases and J lost 4; bases outside the gene matches: 8. Germline V gene lookup returns CDR1 SGHRS and CDR2 YFSETQ. CDR3 size: 15 residues. The CDR3: CASSAGLAISYEQYF. CDR3 DNA sequence: TGCGCCAGCAGCGCGGGACTAGCGATCTCGTACGAGCAGTACTTC.

On this clonotype itself: This clone may be a read error of a much larger clone one base away. The chain couples TRBV12-3 or TRBV12-4 to TRBJ2-5, with D maybe TRBD2 (7 bases). The V end was cut by 6 bases, the J end by 5 bases, with 16 bases between. The CDR3 has 14 amino acids. CDR3 sequence reads: CASRPQGRGETQYF. CDR3 sequence (DNA): TGTGCCAGCAGACCTCAGGGGAGGGGGGAGACCCAGTACTTC.

This clonotype was detected only a few times. V usage is TRBV12-3 or TRBV12-4 and J usage is TRBJ1-1; 9 nucleotides align to TRBD1. The CDR3 length is 14 residues. J gave up 4 bases and V 5 bases, and 5 bases lay outside the gene matches. CDR3 residues: CASSDRGLVTEAFF. The CDR3 DNA reads as TGTGCCAGCAGTGACAGGGGGTTGGTCACTGAAGCTTTCTTT.

There are many counts of this clonotype. This sequence joins TRBV10-3 and TRBJ1-1; D not resolved. V lost 8 bases to trimming and J lost 2 bases, with 15 bases between them. CDR1 and CDR2 (germline): ENHRY, SYGVKD. This CDR3 region has 14 residues. The CDR3 region has the DNA TGTGCCATCGGTGGGGTCGCAGGAAACACTGAAGCTTTCTTT. Its translation is CAIGGVAGNTEAFF.

V is TRBV19 and J is TRBJ2-3, with TRBD2 matching 10 bases. Germline CDR1 reads LNHDA; CDR2 reads SQIVND (reference sequence). The V segment lost 4 bases and the J segment 6 bases; nucleotides outside the gene matches: 13. The CDR3 has 17 amino acids. CDR3 coding DNA: TGTGCCAGTAGTACGGGCCCCCTAGCGGGAGACTGGGATACGCAGTATTTT. Its protein is CASSTGPLAGDWDTQYF.

The chain is built from TRBV6-1 and TRBJ2-7; D gene uncertain. The germline gives CDR1 MNHNS, CDR2 SASEGT. V was shortened by 5 bases and J by 3 bases, with 17 bases between the two germline ends. The CDR3 extends over 15 amino acids. The DNA for the CDR3 is TGTGCCAGCAGTTCATGGCAGACAAACCACTACGAGCAGTACTTC. The encoded protein is CASSSWQTNHYEQYF.

This clonotype occurred many times. V and J are TRBV18 and TRBJ1-1; D is uncertain. V lost 6 bases and J lost 2, with 13 bases in between. CDR1 and CDR2 from the germline V gene are KGHSH and LQKENI. This CDR3 has 14 amino acids. The CDR3 loop is CASSGSGLNTEAFF. The DNA for the CDR3 is TGTGCCAGCTCCGGGTCAGGCCTTAACACTGAAGCTTTCTTT.

The chain carries TRBV5-6 and TRBJ1-1; 8 bases match TRBD1. The CDR3 covers 16 residues. Germline CDR1 reads SGHDT; CDR2 reads YYEEEE. J was trimmed by 6 bases and V by 3 bases; bases with no gene match: 13. This chain's CDR3 is CASSWGDRLRGSEAFF. The CDR3 DNA is TGTGCCAGCAGCTGGGGGGACAGGCTTCGGGGTTCTGAAGCTTTCTTT.

The sample holds many counts of this clonotype. The chain employs TRBV20-1 and TRBJ1-1; TRBD1 might be the D (5 bases). Trimming took off 3 bases at V and 6 bases at J, with 14 bases between the two ends. Germline CDR1 and CDR2: DFQATT and SNEGSKA (reference sequence). The CDR3 totals 13 residues. For the CDR3, the DNA is TGCAGTGCTAGGCGGGACCGGGGTGCTGAAGCTTTCTTT. It translates to CSARRDRGAEAFF.

The V gene is TRBV20-1, the J gene TRBJ1-4, with 8 nucleotides matching TRBD1. The CDR3 spans 14 residues. Germline CDR1 reads DFQATT; CDR2 reads SNEGSKA (reference sequence). The V gene end was trimmed by 5 bases and the J gene end by 1 base; junction bases not matched to a gene: 3. CDR3: CSARTGGTNEKLFF. The CDR3 DNA sequence: TGCAGTGCTCGAACAGGGGGAACTAATGAAAAACTGTTTTTT.

This chain joins TRBV10-3 and TRBJ2-7, with a weak D call TRBD2 (6 bases). V was cut by 2 bases and J by 0 bases, with 11 bases left in between. CDR3 length: 15 residues. Germline lookup yields CDR1 ENHRY and CDR2 SYGVKD. DNA for the CDR3: TGTGCCATCAGTGAGGGAGAGGGAGGCTCCTACGAGCAGTACTTC. Translation: CAISEGEGGSYEQYF.

This clonotype appeared a few times. The chain uses TRBV5-1 and TRBJ2-5, with 7 bases that match TRBD2. Germline CDR1 is SGHRS and CDR2 is YFSETQ. Trimming at V came to 4 bases and at J to 3 bases, leaving 3 bases not matched to a gene. This CDR3 contains 13 residues. CDR3 in DNA: TGCGCCAGCAGCCACGCGGGGGAAGAGACCCAGTACTTC. The encoded protein is CASSHAGEETQYF.

This clonotype was seen repeatedly, ten times or more. This chain connects TRBV10-1 to TRBJ2-5; D may match TRBD1 or TRBD2 (5 bases each). CDR3 length: 16 amino acids. The V gene lost 3 bases and the J gene lost 2 bases, with 16 bases spanning the gap. Germline loops: CDR1 WNHNN, CDR2 SYGVQD (reference sequence). This CDR3 is CASSEAAGLGQETQYF. CDR3 bases: TGCGCCAGCAGTGAAGCGGCAGGGTTAGGGCAAGAGACCCAGTACTTC.

This clonotype was seen at least ten times. The chain links TRBV20-1 to TRBJ2-7, with TRBD1 identical over 8 bases. The CDR3 covers 15 residues. Germline trimming cut 3 bases from V and 3 bases from J; bases unmatched to any gene: 10. CDR1 and CDR2 (germline): DFQATT, SNEGSKA (reference sequence). The CDR3 DNA is TGCAGTGCTAGGGGAGGACAGGGATTCTTCTACGAGCAGTACTTC. Translating gives CSARGGQGFFYEQYF.